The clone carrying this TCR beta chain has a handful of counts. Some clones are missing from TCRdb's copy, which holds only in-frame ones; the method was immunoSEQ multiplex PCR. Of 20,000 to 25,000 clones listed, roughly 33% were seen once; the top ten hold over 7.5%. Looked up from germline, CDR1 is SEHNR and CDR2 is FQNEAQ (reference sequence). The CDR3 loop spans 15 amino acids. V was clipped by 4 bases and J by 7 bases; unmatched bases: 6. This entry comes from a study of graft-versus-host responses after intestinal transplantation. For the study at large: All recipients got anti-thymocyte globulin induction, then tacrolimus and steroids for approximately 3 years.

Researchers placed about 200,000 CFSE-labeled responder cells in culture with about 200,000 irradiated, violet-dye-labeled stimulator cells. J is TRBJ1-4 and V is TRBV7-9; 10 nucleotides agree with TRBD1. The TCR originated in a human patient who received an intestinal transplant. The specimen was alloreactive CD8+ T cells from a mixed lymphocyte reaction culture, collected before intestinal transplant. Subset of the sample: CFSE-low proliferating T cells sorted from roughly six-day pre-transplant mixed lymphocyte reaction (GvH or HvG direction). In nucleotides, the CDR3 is TGTGCCAGCAGCTCTTGGACAGGGGGTAGTGAAAAACTGTTTTTT. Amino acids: CASSSWTGGSEKLFF.